This TCR beta chain is drawn from a study of T cell responses to AZD1222 COVID-19 vaccine. The table came from immunoSEQ multiplex PCR; TCRdb's copy has only in-frame clones and leaves some out. The sample records roughly 26,000 clones, roughly 88% being singletons. Germline CDR1 and CDR2: SGDLS and YYNGEE. The CDR3 sequence is 19 residues long. J lost 7 bases, V lost 4 bases, and 16 bases had no gene match. V and J are TRBV9 and TRBJ2-2, with 13 bases fitting TRBD2. This TCR came from an adult who received the AZD1222 COVID-19 vaccine. This specimen was peripheral blood, taken 28 days after the second AZD1222 dose. The CDR3: CASSRAPGTSGAPGGELFF. The CDR3 coding sequence is TGTGCCAGCAGCCGAGCTCCGGGGACTAGCGGGGCCCCGGGCGGGGAGCTGTTTTTT.